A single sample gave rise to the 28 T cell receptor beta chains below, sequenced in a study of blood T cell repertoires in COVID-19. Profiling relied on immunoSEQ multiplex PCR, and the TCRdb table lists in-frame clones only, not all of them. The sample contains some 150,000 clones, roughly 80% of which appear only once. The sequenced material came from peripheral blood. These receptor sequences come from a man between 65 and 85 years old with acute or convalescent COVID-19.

CDR3 nucleotides: TGTGCCATCAGTGAGTTGGACAGGGACTACGAGCAGTACTTC. It encodes CAISELDRDYEQYF. The chain links TRBV10-3 to TRBJ2-7, with 8 bases identical to TRBD1. The CDR3 sequence is 14 residues long. The trim removed 1 base at V and 3 bases at J, leaving 2 bases unmatched. Germline CDR1 ENHRY, CDR2 SYGVKD.

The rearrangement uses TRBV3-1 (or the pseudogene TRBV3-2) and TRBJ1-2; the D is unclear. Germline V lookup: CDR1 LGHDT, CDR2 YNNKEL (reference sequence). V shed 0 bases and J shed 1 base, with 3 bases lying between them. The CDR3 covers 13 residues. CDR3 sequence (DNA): TGTGCCAGCAGCCAAGACAGTAACTATGGCTACACCTTC. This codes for CASSQDSNYGYTF.

In nucleotides, the CDR3 is TGTGCCAGCACGGAGCGGAGCTCCTACAATGAGCAGTTCTTC. Translating gives CASTERSSYNEQFF. The rearrangement joins TRBV6-5 to TRBJ2-1, with D perhaps TRBD2 (5 bases). Trimming took off 7 bases at V and 0 bases at J, with 10 bases between the two ends. The germline V gene has CDR1 MNHEY and CDR2 SVGAGI. The CDR3 totals 14 residues.

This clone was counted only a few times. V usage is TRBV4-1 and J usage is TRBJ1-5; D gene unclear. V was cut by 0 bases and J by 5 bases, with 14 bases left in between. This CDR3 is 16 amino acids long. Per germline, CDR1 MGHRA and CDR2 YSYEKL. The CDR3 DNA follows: TGCGCCAGCAGCCAAGATCCACCAGGTAATGATCAGCCCCAGCATTTT. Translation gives CASSQDPPGNDQPQHF.

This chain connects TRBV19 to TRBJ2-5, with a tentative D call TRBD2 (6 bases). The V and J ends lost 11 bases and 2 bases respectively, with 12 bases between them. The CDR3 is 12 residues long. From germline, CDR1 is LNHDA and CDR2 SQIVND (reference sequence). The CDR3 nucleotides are TGTGCCGCGGGGCGGGGTCAAGAGACCCAGTACTTC. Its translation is CAAGRGQETQYF.

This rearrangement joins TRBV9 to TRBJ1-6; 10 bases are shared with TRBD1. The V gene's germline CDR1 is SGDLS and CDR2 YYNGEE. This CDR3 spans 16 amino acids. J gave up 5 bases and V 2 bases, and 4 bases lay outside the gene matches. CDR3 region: CASSVRQGADNSPLHF. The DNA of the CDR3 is TGTGCCAGCAGCGTCCGACAGGGGGCCGATAATTCACCCCTCCACTTT.

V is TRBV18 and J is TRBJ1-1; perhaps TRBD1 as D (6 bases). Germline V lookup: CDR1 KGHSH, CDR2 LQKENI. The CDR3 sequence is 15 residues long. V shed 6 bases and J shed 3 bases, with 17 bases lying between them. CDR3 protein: CASSDRVGDHTEAFF. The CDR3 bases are TGTGCCAGCTCGGACAGAGTTGGGGACCACACTGAAGCTTTCTTT.

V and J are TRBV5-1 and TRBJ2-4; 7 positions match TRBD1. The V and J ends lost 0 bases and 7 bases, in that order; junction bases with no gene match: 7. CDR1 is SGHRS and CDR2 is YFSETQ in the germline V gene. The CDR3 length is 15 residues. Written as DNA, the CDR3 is TGCGCCAGCAGCTTGGGTCAGACAGGGCCGAACATTCAGTACTTC. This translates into CASSLGQTGPNIQYF.

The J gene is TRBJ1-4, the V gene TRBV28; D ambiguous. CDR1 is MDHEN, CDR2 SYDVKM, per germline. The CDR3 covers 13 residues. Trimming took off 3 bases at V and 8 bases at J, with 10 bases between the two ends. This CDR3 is CASSLAGMEKLFF. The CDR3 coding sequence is TGTGCCAGCAGTTTGGCCGGGATGGAAAAACTGTTTTTT.

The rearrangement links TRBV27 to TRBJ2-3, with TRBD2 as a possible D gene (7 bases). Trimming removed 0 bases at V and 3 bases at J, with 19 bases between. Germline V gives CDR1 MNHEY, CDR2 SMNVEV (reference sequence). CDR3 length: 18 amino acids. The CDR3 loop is CASSLSGGGGRGTDTQYF. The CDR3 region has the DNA TGTGCCAGCAGTTTATCGGGGGGGGGCGGGAGAGGTACAGATACGCAGTATTTT.

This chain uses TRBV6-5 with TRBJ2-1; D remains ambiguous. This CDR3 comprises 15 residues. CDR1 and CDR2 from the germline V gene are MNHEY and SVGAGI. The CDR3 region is CATAITILQRNEQFF. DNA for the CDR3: TGTGCTACTGCCATTACTATTCTTCAACGCAATGAGCAGTTCTTC.

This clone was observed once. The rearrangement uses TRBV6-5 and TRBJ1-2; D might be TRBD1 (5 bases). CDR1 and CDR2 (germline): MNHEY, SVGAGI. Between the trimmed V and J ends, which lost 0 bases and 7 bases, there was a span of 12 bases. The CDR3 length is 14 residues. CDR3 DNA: TGTGCCAGCAGTTACTCGGCAGGGAGGAGTGGCTACACCTTC. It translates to CASSYSAGRSGYTF.

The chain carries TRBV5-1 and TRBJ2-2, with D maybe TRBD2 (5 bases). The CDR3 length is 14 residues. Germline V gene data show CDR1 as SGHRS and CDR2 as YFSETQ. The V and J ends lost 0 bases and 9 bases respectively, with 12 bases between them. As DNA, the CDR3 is TGCGCCAGCAGCTTGGAGAGGGATAGGAGGGAGCTGTTTTTT. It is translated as CASSLERDRRELFF.

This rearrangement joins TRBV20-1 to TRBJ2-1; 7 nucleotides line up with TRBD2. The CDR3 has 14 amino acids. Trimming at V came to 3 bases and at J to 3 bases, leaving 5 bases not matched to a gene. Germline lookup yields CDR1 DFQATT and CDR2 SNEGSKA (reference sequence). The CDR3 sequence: CSASGGGNYNEQFF. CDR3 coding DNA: TGCAGTGCTAGTGGCGGGGGAAACTACAATGAGCAGTTCTTC.

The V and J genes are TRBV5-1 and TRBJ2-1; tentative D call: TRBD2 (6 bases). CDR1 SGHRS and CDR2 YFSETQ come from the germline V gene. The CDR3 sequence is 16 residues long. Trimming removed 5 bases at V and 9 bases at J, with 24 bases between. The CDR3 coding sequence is TGCGCCAGCAGAAAATCCCGGGACCCCGGGGGTCTTGAGCAGTTCTTC. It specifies CASRKSRDPGGLEQFF.

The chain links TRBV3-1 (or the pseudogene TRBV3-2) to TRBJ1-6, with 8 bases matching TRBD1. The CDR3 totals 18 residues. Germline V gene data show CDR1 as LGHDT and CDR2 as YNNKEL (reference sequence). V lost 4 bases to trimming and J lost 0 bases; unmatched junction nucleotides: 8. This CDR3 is CASSLRQGISSYNSPLHF. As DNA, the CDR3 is TGTGCCAGCAGCCTTAGACAGGGGATTAGCTCCTATAATTCACCCCTCCACTTT.

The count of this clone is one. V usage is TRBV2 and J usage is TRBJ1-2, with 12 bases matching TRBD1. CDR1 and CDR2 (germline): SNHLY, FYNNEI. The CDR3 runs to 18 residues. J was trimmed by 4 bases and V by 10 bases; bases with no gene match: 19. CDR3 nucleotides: TGTGCCACCCGACCCGCCGGGACAGGGGGCGCCCTGCGCTATGGCTACACCTTC. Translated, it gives CATRPAGTGGALRYGYTF.

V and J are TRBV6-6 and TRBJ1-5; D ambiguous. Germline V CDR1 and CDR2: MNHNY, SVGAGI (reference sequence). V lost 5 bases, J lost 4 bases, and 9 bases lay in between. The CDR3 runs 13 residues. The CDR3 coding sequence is TGTGCCAGCAGTCCCGGGAGAAATCAGCCCCAGCATTTT. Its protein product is CASSPGRNQPQHF.

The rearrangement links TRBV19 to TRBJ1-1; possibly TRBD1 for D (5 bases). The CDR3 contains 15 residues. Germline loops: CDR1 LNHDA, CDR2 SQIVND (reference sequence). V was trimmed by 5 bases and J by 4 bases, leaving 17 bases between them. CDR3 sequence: CASSQIQGSSTEAFF. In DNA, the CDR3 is TGTGCCAGTAGTCAAATTCAGGGATCCAGCACTGAAGCTTTCTTT.

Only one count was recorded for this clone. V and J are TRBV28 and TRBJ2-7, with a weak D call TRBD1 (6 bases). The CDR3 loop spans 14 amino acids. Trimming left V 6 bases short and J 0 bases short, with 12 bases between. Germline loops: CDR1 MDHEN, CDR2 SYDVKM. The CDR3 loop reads CASRSRDTSYEQYF. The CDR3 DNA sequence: TGTGCCAGCAGATCACGGGACACCTCCTACGAGCAGTACTTC.

The CDR3 is CASSFRDSTYEQYF. CDR3 nucleotides: TGTGCCAGCAGTTTTAGGGACAGTACCTACGAGCAGTACTTC. The gene calls are TRBV6-6 and TRBJ2-7; 7 bases match TRBD1. V shed 4 bases, J shed 2 bases, and the junction held 5 bases outside the gene matches. CDR3 length: 14 residues. Germline V CDR1 and CDR2: MNHNY, SVGAGI (reference sequence).

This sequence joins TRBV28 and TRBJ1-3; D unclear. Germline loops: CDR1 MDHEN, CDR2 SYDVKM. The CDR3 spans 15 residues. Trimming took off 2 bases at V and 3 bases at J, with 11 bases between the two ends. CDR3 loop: CASSLGRLSGNTIYF. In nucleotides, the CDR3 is TGTGCCAGCAGTTTAGGCAGGTTGAGTGGAAACACCATATATTTT.

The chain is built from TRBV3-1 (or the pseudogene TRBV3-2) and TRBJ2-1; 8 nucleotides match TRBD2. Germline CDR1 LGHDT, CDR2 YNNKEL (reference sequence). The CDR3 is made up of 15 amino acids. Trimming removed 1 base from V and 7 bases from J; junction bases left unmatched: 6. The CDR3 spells CASSQVTGGFNEQFF. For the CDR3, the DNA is TGTGCCAGCAGCCAAGTAACGGGGGGGTTTAATGAGCAGTTCTTC.

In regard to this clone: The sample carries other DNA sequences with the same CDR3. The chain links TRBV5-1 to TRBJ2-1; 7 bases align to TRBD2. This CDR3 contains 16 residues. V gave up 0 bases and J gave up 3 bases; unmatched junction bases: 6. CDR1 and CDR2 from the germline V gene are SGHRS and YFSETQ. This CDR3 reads CASSLGGGGVYNEQFF. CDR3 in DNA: TGCGCCAGCAGCTTGGGGGGGGGAGGCGTCTACAATGAGCAGTTCTTC.

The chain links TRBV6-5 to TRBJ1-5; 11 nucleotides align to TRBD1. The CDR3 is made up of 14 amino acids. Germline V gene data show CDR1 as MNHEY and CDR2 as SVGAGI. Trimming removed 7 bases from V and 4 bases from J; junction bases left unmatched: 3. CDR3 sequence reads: CASTGTGGNQPQHF. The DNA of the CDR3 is TGTGCCAGCACAGGGACAGGGGGTAATCAGCCCCAGCATTTT.

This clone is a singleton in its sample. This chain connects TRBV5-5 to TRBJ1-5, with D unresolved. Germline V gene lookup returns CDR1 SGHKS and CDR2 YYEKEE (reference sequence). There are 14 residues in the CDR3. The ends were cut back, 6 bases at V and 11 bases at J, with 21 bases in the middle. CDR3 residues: CASTDPGEGTAQHF. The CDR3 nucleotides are TGTGCCAGCACCGACCCCGGAGAGGGAACGGCCCAGCATTTT.

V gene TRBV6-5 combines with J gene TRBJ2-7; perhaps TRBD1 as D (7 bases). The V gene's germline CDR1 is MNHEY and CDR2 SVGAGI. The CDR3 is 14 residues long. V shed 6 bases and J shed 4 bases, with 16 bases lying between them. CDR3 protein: CASSPGGQPYEQYF. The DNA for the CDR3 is TGTGCCAGCAGCCCCGGGGGACAGCCATACGAGCAGTACTTC.

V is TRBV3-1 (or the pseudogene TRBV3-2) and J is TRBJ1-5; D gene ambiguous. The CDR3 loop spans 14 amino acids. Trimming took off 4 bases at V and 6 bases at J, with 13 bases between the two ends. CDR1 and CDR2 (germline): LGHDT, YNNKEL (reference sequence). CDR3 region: CASSPLFMAQPQHF. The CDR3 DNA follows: TGTGCCAGCAGCCCCCTTTTCATGGCTCAGCCCCAGCATTTT.